The clone carrying this T cell receptor beta chain was seen a handful of times. Its antigen is currently unknown. The data are from a study of T cell repertoires in cytomegalovirus infection. The overall study: Recently identified HLA-C-restricted and well-studied HLA-B-restricted CMV epitopes were used. Public TCR beta signatures provided an indication of both CMV infection and a matching HLA type.

TCRdb re-analysed the reads in MiXCR, keeping a single row per CDR3 protein. This table has roughly 500,000 distinct CDR3 sequences, 40% to 50% appearing once. General observations from the study: CMV-specific HLA-C-restricted TCR beta clonotypes dominated the ex vivo response. Public TCR beta family frequency separated CMV-and-HLA carriers, including in an independent cohort.

The CDR3 consists of 16 residues. Looked up from germline, CDR1 is SGHVS and CDR2 is FNYEAQ. Trimming took off 4 bases at V and 4 bases at J, with 19 bases between the two ends. This chain connects TRBV7-6 to TRBJ2-5; possibly TRBD1 for D (5 bases). The TCR sequence derives from a human donor in good health (CMV status not recorded). Some clones in this sample may be carry-over from other donors' samples. Here the sequenced sample was cultured PBMCs, taken from culture after CMV antigen stimulation. CDR3 DNA sequence: TGTGCCAGCAGCTCCTTTAGGGGTACCTCCGGAGAGACCCAGTACTTC. Residues: CASSSFRGTSGETQYF.